This T cell receptor (beta chain) came from a study of Ad26.COV2.S vaccination and SARS-CoV-2 variants. Study at large: Each vaccinee took Ad26.COV2.S intramuscularly, once or twice 56 days apart.

The germline V gene has CDR1 MDHEN and CDR2 SYDVKM. Trimming at V came to 5 bases and at J to 2 bases, leaving 15 bases not matched to a gene. This CDR3 is built from 19 residues. Treatment reported: around 19 received Ad26.COV2.S at low or high dose, single or two shots; five or six received placebo; per-sample allocation not given. Vaccine and placebo recipients were sampled on day 63 after the first injection. Repertoires were generated with immunoSEQ multiplex PCR, while TCRdb's copy carries only in-frame clones and drops some. The sample carries around 300,000 clones, 80% to 90% recorded once. This TCR derives from a person between 18 and 65 years old who received the Ad26.COV2.S COVID-19 vaccine or a placebo. Sequencing was performed on peripheral blood, taken in a trial of Ad26.COV2.S vaccine versus placebo. The V and J genes are TRBV28 and TRBJ2-3; 11 positions agree with TRBD2. The CDR3 DNA is TGTGCCAGCAGTCAAGAGGGGCTAGCGGGGGGCCACTCCACAGATACGCAGTATTTT. Translated: CASSQEGLAGGHSTDTQYF. Full variable domain (rest looked up from reference TRBV28 and TRBJ2-3): DVKVTQSSRYLVKRTGEKVFLECVQDMDHENMFWYRQDPGLGLRLIYFSYDVKMKEKGDIPEGYSVSREKKERFSLILESASTNQTSMYLCASSQEGLAGGHSTDTQYFGPGTRLTVL.